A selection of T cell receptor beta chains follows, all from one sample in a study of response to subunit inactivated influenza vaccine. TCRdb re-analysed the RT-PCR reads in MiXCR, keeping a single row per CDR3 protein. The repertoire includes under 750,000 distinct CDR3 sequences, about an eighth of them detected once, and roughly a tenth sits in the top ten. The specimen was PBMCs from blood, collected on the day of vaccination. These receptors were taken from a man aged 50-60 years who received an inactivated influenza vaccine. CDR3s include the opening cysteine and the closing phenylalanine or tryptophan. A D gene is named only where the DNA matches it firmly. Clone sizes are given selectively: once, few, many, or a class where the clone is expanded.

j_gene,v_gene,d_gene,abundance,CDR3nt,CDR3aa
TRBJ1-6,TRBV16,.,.,TGTGCCAGCAGCCAACCCGCCTCGAATATCCCCCTCCACTTT,CASSQPASNIPLHF
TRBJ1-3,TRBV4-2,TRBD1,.,TGTGCCAGCAGCCAAGAAAGGACAGGGGGTCCCTCGGGTGCCATATATTTT,CASSQERTGGPSGAIYF
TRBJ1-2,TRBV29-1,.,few,TGCAGCGTTGAGTTACGGACGTATGGCTACACCTTC,CSVELRTYGYTF
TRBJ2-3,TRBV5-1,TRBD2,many,TGCGCCAGCAGCTTGAACGGGAGGGCGGCAGATACGCAGTATTTT,CASSLNGRAADTQYF
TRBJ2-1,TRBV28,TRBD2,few,TGTGCCAGCAGTTGGGGAGCGGGAGGGGTTTCTGTCCACAATGAGCAGTTCTTC,CASSWGAGGVSVHNEQFF
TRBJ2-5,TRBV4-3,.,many,TGCGCCAGCAGCCAAGATTCGGGGAAGACCCAGTACTTC,CASSQDSGKTQYF
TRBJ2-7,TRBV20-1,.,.,TGCAGTGCTAGAGTCTTCTTCGAGCAGTACTTC,CSARVFFEQYF
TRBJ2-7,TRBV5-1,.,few,TGCGCCAGCAGCTTGACGGCAGCCCCGAGCTCCTACGAGCAGTACTTC,CASSLTAAPSSYEQYF
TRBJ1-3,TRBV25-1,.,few,TGTGCCAGCAGTGACAGCGGACTGACCTCTGGAAACACCATATATTTT,CASSDSGLTSGNTIYF
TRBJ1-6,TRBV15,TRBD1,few,TGTGCCACCAGCTCCAGACAGGGGAATTCACCCCTCCACTTT,CATSSRQGNSPLHF
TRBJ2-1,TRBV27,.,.,TGTGCCAGCAGTTTACCCTCCCCTTTCAATGAGCAGTTCTTC,CASSLPSPFNEQFF
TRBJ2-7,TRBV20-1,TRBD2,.,TGCAGTGCTAGAATAGCGGGAGGGCCTTACGAGCAGTACTTC,CSARIAGGPYEQYF
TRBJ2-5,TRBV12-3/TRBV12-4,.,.,TGTGCCAGCAGCCCCGGGGGGCGAGCCTTCGAGACCCAGTACTTC,CASSPGGRAFETQYF
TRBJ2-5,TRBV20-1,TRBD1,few,TGCAGTGCTAGCCAATCGACAGGGAGGACCCAGTACTTC,CSASQSTGRTQYF
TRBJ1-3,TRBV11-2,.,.,TGTGCCAGCAGTGCCACCCTGCGGGACACTCTCTCTGGAAACACCATATATTTT,CASSATLRDTLSGNTIYF
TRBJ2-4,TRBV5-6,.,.,TGTGCCAGCAGCTTGGAACCCAACATTCAGTACTTC,CASSLEPNIQYF
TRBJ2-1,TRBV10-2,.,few,TGCGCCAGCAGTACAGGGTACAATGAGCAGTTCTTC,CASSTGYNEQFF
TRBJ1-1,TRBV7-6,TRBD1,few,TGTGCCAGCAGCTTAGGGACAGGGAGAGGGACTGAAGCTTTCTTT,CASSLGTGRGTEAFF
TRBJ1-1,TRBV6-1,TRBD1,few,TGTGCCAGCAGTGATGACAGGGTCTTCACTGAAGCTTTCTTT,CASSDDRVFTEAFF
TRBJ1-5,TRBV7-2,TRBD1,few,TGTGCCAGCAGCCCAGGGACAGGGAATTATCAGCCCCAGCATTTT,CASSPGTGNYQPQHF
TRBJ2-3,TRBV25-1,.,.,TGTGCCAGCAGTGAAGTCGATACGCAGTATTTT,CASSEVDTQYF
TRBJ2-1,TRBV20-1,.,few,TGCAGTGCTAGAGAAGATACGGGACGCCACAATGAGCAGTTCTTC,CSAREDTGRHNEQFF
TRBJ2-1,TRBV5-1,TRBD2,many,TGCGCCAGCAGCTCCCTCAGCGGGAGGCCTTACAATGAGCAGTTCTTC,CASSSLSGRPYNEQFF
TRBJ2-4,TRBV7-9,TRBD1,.,TGTGCCAGCAGTTTTGACAGGGACGAGGAAGCCAAAAACATTCAGTACTTC,CASSFDRDEEAKNIQYF
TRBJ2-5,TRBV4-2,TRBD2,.,TGTGCCAGCAGCCAAGAAACTAGCGGGAGTCTGGCAGGGGAGACCCAGTACTTC,CASSQETSGSLAGETQYF
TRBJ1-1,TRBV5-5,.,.,TGTGCCAGCAGCTTGTCTAGGAGTATGAACACTGAAGCTTTCTTT,CASSLSRSMNTEAFF
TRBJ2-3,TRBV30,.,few,TGTGCCTGGCGCCCCTCCACAGATACGCAGTATTTT,CAWRPSTDTQYF
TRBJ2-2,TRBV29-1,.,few,TGCAGCGCCTTCAAGAACACCGGGGAGCTGTTTTTT,CSAFKNTGELFF
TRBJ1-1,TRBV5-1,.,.,TGCGCCAGCAGCTTGGATGCGAGAACTGAAGCTTTCTTT,CASSLDARTEAFF
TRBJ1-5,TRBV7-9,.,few,TGTGCCAGCAGCTTAGGAGGGGCGCTGGGGCAGCCCCAGCATTTT,CASSLGGALGQPQHF
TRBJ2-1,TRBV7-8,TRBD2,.,TGTGCCAGCAGCCCCACCGGGACTAGCGGGGGGTACAATGAGCAGTTCTTC,CASSPTGTSGGYNEQFF
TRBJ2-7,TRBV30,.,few,TGTGCCTGGAGTGTACGGTCGGGCTACGAGCAGTACTTC,CAWSVRSGYEQYF
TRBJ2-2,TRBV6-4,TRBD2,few,TGTGCCAGCAGCAGACTAGCGGGAAGGACCGGGGAGCTGTTTTTT,CASSRLAGRTGELFF
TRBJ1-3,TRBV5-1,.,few,TGCGCCAGCAGGGGTGACTCTGGAAACACCATATATTTT,CASRGDSGNTIYF
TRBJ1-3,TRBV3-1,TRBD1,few,TGTGCCAGCAGCCGCCGAGTAAACTTCGGACAGGGGCTTTCGGGTGGAAACACCATATATTTT,CASSRRVNFGQGLSGGNTIYF
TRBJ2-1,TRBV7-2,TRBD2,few,TGTGCCAGCAGCAAGACTAGCGGGAGACACAATGAGCAGTTCTTC,CASSKTSGRHNEQFF
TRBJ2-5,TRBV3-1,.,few,TGTGCCAGCAGCCAGGGGGCCGTCCAAGAGACCCAGTACTTC,CASSQGAVQETQYF
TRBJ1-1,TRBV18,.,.,TGTGCCAGCTCACCAAGATTTGGAACGGATGAAGCTTTCTTT,CASSPRFGTDEAFF
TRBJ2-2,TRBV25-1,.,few,TGTGCCAGCAGTGAATCCGGGATAGACACCGGGGAGCTGTTTTTT,CASSESGIDTGELFF
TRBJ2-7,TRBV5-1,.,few,TGCGCCAGCAGCTTGGAGGGGGGAACCGAGCAGTACTTC,CASSLEGGTEQYF
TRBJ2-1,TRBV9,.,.,TGTGCCAGCAGCGCCGCCGGGACTTCGCTATACAATGAGCAGTTCTTC,CASSAAGTSLYNEQFF